This TCR beta chain derives from a study of CD4 T cells in relation to SARS-CoV-2 and coronaviruses. Overall study: TCR beta CDR3s were sequenced after 10-day antigen culture of PBMCs. The negative reference was HIV-1 Nef peptide pool or peptide-free culture. Study results and limitations: The cross-reactivity analysis covered only spike protein, not other viral proteins.

In regard to this clone: Its antigen remains unidentified.

V was pared by 5 bases and J by 5 bases, with 11 bases between. CDR3 length: 13 residues. Per the germline V gene, CDR1 is LNHDA and CDR2 is SQIVND (reference sequence). The unexposed donors gave CD4+ T cells in about 2010-2019, prior to COVID-19. The cells were cultured for 10 days before CD4+ T cells were isolated. Unexposed-donor CD4+ T cells were probed with SARS-CoV-2 S/N and four cold-coronavirus spikes, cells permitting. Sequencing used immunoSEQ multiplex PCR; TCRdb keeps in-frame clones, though not all of them. The sample carries more than 15,000 clones, roughly 80% recorded once. Sequenced: CD4+ T cells from PBMCs, cultured in vitro. This chain links TRBV19 with TRBJ2-3; D is unresolved. The sequence came from a human donor in good health. The DNA of the CDR3 is TGTGCCAGTAGTCCACCGGACCGAGATACGCAGTATTTT. Translated, it gives CASSPPDRDTQYF.